These 8 T cell receptor beta chains came from one sample sequenced in a study of T cells in women clearing cervical HPV infection. Measured with immunoSEQ multiplex PCR; TCRdb has only the in-frame clones, and not every one. The listing records about 16,000 clones. Material: blood buffy coat. The receptors derive from a woman aged 18-70 years with a cervical HPV16 infection that either progressed to CIN3+ or cleared (not recorded which).

In regard to this clone: The read stops 3 residues short of the end of the CDR3; the missing end is completed from the germline J gene. The J gene is TRBJ1-1, the V gene TRBV2; the match to TRBD1 covers 8 bases. The J segment lost 4 bases and the V segment lost 6 bases, leaving 7 bases of the junction unmatched. The CDR3 runs 14 residues. Germline CDR1 is SNHLY and CDR2 is FYNNEI. CDR3 sequence reads: CASRVQGAGTEAFF. CDR3 DNA (partial): TGTGCCAGCAGAGTCCAGGGGGCGGGCACTGAA.

Regarding this clone: The DNA ends 3 residues before the CDR3 does, and the rest of the CDR3 is filled in from the germline J gene. The rearrangement links TRBV5-1 to TRBJ1-1, with a tentative D call TRBD1 (6 bases). CDR1 is SGHRS, CDR2 YFSETQ, per germline. The CDR3 consists of 12 residues. The chain's CDR3 is CASSLDGQTAFF. The sequenced part of the CDR3 DNA is TGCGCCAGCAGCTTGGACGGACAGACA.

This chain's CDR3 is CASSLASPGGTYNEQFF. The sequenced part of the CDR3 DNA is TGTGCCAGCAGCTTAGCGTCTCCGGGGGGAACCTACAATGAG. This rearrangement joins TRBV7-2 to TRBJ2-1; 7 positions agree with TRBD2. Sequencing ends 3 residues short of the CDR3 end; the germline J gene provides the rest. The CDR3 runs to 17 residues. The V and J ends lost 0 bases and 2 bases, in that order; junction bases with no gene match: 7. Per germline, CDR1 SGHTA and CDR2 FQGNSA. Supplemented by reference TRBV7-2 and TRBJ2-1, the full variable domain reads GAGVSQSPSNKVTEKGKDVELRCDPISGHTALYWYRQSLGQGLEFLIYFQGNSAPDKSGLPSDRFSAERTGGSVSTLTIQRTQQEDSAVYLCASSLASPGGTYNEQFFGPGTRLTVL.

On this clone itself: The missing CDR3 end, 3 residues past where the read stops, is filled in from the germline J gene. The V and J genes are TRBV5-6 and TRBJ1-2; D unresolved. CDR1 is SGHDT and CDR2 is YYEEEE in the germline V gene. V shed 6 bases and J shed 4 bases, with 13 bases lying between them. The CDR3 length is 13 residues. The part of the CDR3 DNA that was read is TGTGCCAGCAACGGACTTTCTGCCTATGGC. Its translation: CASNGLSAYG. The CDR3 in full is CASNGLSAYGYTF.

A note on this clone: Read sequence stops 3 residues before the CDR3 end, and the germline J gene provides the missing end. V is TRBV5-6 and J is TRBJ1-1; possible D gene TRBD1, 6 bases. Germline V gene lookup returns CDR1 SGHDT and CDR2 YYEEEE. The CDR3 is 14 residues long. V was pared by 1 base and J by 1 base, with 8 bases between. The CDR3 spells CASSLPGENTEAFF. The DNA read from the CDR3 is TGTGCCAGCAGCTTGCCAGGGGAGAACACTGAA.

Turning to this clone: The observed sequence ends 3 residues before the CDR3 terminus, with the missing tail filled in from the germline J gene. The chain recombines TRBV20-1 with TRBJ2-1; D is ambiguous. CDR3 size: 11 residues. Germline V gene sequence: CDR1 DFQATT, CDR2 SNEGSKA (reference sequence). Between the trimmed V and J ends, which lost 7 bases and 7 bases, there was a span of 11 bases. CDR3 protein: CSGDIVNEQFF. The CDR3 DNA, read in part, is TGCAGTGGAGATATAGTGAATGAG.

CDR3 sequence reads: CSASILAGAYEQYF. CDR3 DNA, as far as it was read: TGCAGTGCTAGCATCCTAGCGGGGGCCTACGAG. The chain joins TRBV20-1 to TRBJ2-7; 10 bases are shared with TRBD2. The read terminates 3 residues ahead of where the CDR3 ends, so the germline J gene completes it. In germline, CDR1 is DFQATT, CDR2 SNEGSKA (reference sequence). The ends lost 3 bases at V and 2 bases at J; junction bases unmatched: 4. The CDR3 is 14 amino acids.

Of note for this clone: The read ends 3 residues early relative to the CDR3; the germline J gene fills the gap. V gene TRBV7-9 combines with J gene TRBJ1-2; D remains ambiguous. In germline, CDR1 is SEHNR, CDR2 FQNEAQ (reference sequence). The length of the CDR3 is 14 residues. Trimming cost V 3 bases and J 3 bases, with 11 bases left between them. Incomplete CDR3 DNA: TGTGCCAGCAGCTTTAGCGCTGTTTACTATGGC. Translating gives CASSFSAVYYG. In full, the CDR3 reads CASSFSAVYYGYTF.